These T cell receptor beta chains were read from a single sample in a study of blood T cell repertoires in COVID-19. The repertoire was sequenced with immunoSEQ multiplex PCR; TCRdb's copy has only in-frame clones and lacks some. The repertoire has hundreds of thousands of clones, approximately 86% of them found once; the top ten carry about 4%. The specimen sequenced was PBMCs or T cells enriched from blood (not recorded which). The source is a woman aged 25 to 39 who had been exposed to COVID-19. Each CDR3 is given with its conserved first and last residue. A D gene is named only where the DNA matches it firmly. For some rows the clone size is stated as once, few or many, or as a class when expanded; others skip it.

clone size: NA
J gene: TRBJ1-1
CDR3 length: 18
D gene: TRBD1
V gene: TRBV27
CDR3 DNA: TGTGCCAGCAGTCCAGGGACAGGGGACCTCCATCGGAACACTGAAGCTTTCTTT
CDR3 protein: CASSPGTGDLHRNTEAFF

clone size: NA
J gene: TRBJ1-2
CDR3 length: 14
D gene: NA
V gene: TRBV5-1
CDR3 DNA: TGCGCCAGCAGCTTGGGGCACGCTAACTATGGCTACACCTTC
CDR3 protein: CASSLGHANYGYTF

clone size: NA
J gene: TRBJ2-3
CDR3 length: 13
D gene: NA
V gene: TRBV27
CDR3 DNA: TGTGCCAGCAGCAGCGGTGGTTTGGATACGCAGTATTTT
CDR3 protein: CASSSGGLDTQYF

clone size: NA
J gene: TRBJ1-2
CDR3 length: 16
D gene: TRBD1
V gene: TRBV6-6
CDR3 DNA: TGTGCCAGCAGTTACTCTCGGCCGGGACAGGGACCGAGCTACACCTTC
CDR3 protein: CASSYSRPGQGPSYTF

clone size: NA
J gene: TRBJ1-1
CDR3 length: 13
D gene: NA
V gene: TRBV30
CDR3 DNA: TGTGCCTGGAGTGGACAGATGAACACTGAAGCTTTCTTT
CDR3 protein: CAWSGQMNTEAFF

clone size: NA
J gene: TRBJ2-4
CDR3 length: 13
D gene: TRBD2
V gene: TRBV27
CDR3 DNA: TGTGCCAGCGGAGGGGGGCTAGCGGGCATTCAGTACTTC
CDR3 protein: CASGGGLAGIQYF

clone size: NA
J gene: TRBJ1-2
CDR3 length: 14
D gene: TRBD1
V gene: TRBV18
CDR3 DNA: TGTGCCAGCTCCCCTGGGTCAGGGGGCTATGGCTACACCTTC
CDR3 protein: CASSPGSGGYGYTF

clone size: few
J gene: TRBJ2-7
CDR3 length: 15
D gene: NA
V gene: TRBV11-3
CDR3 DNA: TGTGCCAGCAGCTCCGTCCAGGGATACGCCTACGAGCAGTACTTC
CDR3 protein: CASSSVQGYAYEQYF

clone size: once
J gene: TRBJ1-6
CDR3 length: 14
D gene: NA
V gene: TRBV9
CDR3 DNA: TGTGCCAGCAGCCCAGGGATTTATAATTCACCCCTCCACTTT
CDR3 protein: CASSPGIYNSPLHF

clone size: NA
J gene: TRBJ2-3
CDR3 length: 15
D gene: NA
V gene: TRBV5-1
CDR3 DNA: TGCGCCAGCAGCTTGGGACTACCACCCACAGATACGCAGTATTTT
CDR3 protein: CASSLGLPPTDTQYF

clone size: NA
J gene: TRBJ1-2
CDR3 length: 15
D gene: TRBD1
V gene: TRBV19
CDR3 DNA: TGTGCCAGTAGTATAGCGGGACAGGGAAACTATGGCTACACCTTC
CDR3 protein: CASSIAGQGNYGYTF

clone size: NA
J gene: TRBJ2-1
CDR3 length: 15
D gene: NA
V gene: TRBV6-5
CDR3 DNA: TGTGCCAGCAGTCGGGACACCTATACCGTAAATGAGCAGTTCTTC
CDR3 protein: CASSRDTYTVNEQFF

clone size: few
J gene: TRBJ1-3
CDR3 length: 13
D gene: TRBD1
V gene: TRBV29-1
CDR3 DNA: TGCAGCGCAGGGACAGGGACTGGAAACACCATATATTTT
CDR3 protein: CSAGTGTGNTIYF

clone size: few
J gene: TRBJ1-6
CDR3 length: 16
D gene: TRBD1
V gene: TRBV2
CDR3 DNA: TGTGCCAGCAGTGACCCAGGGGGCTACTATAATTCACCCCTCCACTTT
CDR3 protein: CASSDPGGYYNSPLHF

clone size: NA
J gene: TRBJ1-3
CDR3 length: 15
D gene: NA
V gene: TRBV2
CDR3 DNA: TGTGCCAGCAGTGACCCCAGGTACTCTGGAAACACCATATATTTT
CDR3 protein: CASSDPRYSGNTIYF

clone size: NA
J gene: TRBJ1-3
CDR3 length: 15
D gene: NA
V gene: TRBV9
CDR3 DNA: TGTGCCAGCAGCGTAGGGGGGCCGTTGGGAAACACCATATATTTT
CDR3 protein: CASSVGGPLGNTIYF

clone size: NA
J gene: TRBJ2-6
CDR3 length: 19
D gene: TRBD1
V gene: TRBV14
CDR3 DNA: TGTGCCAGCAGCCAAGATAGGGGACAGTCCTTCTCTGGGGCCAACGTCCTGACTTTC
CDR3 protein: CASSQDRGQSFSGANVLTF

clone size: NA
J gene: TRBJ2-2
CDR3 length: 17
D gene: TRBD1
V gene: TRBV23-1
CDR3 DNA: TGCGCCAGCAGTCAATCGTTAGAGACAGGGTCGACCGGGGAGCTGTTTTTT
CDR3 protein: CASSQSLETGSTGELFF

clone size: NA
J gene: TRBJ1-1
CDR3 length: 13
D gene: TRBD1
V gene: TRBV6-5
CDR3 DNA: TGTGCCAGCAAAGTACAGGGGAACCCTGAAGCTTTCTTT
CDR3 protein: CASKVQGNPEAFF

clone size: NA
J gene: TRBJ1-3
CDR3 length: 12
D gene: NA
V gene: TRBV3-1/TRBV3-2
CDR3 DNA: TGTGCCAGCAGCCTAGAGTACCGCGCCATATATTTT
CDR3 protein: CASSLEYRAIYF

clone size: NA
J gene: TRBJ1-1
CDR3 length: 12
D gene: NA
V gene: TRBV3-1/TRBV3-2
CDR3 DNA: TGTGCCAGCAGCCAAGGGACAGACAAAGCTTTCTTT
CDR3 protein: CASSQGTDKAFF

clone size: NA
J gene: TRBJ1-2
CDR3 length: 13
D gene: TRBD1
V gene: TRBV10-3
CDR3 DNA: TGTGCCATCAGGGGGACAGGGGCCTATGGCTACACCTTC
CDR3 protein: CAIRGTGAYGYTF

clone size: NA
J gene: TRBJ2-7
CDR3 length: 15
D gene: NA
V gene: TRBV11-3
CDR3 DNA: TGTGCCAGCAGGCGAGAGGACGGGAGCTCCTACGAGCAGTACTTC
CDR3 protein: CASRREDGSSYEQYF

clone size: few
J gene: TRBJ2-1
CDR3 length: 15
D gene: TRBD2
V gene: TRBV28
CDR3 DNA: TGTGCCAGCAGTCCGACTAGCGCGACCTACAATGAGCAGTTCTTC
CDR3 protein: CASSPTSATYNEQFF

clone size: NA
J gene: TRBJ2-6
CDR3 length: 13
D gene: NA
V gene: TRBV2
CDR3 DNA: TGTGCCGAGCAGGGCTCTGGGGCCAACGTCCTGACTTTC
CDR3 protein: CAEQGSGANVLTF

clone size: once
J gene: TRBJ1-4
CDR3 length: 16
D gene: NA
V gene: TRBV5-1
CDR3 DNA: TGCGCCAGCAGCTTGATTTCGGGTGGCGAGGGTGAAAAACTGTTTTTT
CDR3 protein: CASSLISGGEGEKLFF

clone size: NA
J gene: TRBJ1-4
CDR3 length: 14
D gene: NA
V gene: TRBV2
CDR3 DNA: TGTGCCAGCAGTGCCGGGCGGGATAATGAAAAACTGTTTTTT
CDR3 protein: CASSAGRDNEKLFF

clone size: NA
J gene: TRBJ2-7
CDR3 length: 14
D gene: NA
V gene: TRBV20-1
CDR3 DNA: TGCAGTGCTAGTGATCCGTGGGCCTCCTACGAGCAGTACTTC
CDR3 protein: CSASDPWASYEQYF

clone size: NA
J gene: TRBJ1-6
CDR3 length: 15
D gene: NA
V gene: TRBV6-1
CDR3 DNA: TGTGCCAGCAGTGAACAGGGGTCCTATAATTCACCCCTCCACTTT
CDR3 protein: CASSEQGSYNSPLHF

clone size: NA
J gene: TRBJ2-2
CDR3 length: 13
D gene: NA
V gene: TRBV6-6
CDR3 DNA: TGTGCCATTATTGGGCAGGGGCCCGGGGAGCTGTTTTTT
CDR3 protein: CAIIGQGPGELFF

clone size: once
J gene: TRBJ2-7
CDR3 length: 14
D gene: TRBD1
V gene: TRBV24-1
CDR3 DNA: TGTGCCACCAGTCCGGGACAGGGGGCCTACGAGCAGTACTTC
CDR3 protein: CATSPGQGAYEQYF

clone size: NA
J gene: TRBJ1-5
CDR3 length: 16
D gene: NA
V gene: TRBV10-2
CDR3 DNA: TGCGCCAGCTCCCCCCCTCAGGGTTCTAGCAATCAGCCCCAGCATTTT
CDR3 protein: CASSPPQGSSNQPQHF

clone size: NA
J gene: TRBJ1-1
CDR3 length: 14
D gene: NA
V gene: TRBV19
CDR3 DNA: TGTGCCAGTAGTTTGAGGGGACACCACACTGAAGCTTTCTTT
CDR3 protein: CASSLRGHHTEAFF

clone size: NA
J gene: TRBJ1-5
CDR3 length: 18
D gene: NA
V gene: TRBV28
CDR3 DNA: TGTGCCAGCAGTTTGGAGGGGCGCCTATATTATAGCAATCAGCCCCAGCATTTT
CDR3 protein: CASSLEGRLYYSNQPQHF

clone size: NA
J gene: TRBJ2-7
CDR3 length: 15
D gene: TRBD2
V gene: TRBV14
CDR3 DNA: TGTGCCAGCAGCCAAGGGCGGGGGGGCTTCTACGAGCAGTACTTC
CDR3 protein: CASSQGRGGFYEQYF

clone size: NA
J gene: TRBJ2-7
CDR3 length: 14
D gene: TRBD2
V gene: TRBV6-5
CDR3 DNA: TGTGCCAGCACGAACCGCGGGGGCTCCTACGAGCAGTACTTC
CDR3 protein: CASTNRGGSYEQYF

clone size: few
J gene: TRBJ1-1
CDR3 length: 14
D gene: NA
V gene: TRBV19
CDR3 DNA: TGTGCCAGTAATAACCCAGGGCGGAACACTGAAGCTTTCTTT
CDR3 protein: CASNNPGRNTEAFF

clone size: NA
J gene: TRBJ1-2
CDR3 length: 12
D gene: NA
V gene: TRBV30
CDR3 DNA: TGTGCCTGGAGTGTAGACAGCTATGGCTACACCTTC
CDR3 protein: CAWSVDSYGYTF

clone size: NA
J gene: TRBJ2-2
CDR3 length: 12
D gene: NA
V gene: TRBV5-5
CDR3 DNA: TGTGCCAGCAGCTTGTCTACCGGGGAGCTGTTTTTT
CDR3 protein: CASSLSTGELFF

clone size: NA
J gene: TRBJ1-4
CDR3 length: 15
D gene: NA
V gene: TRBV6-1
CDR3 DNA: TGTGCCAGCAGTGAAAGGGGATCGACTGGTGAAAAACTGTTTTTT
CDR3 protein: CASSERGSTGEKLFF

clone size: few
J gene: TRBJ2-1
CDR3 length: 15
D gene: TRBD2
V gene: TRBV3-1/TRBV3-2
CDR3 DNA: TGTGCCAGCAGCCCGACTAGCGGGGGGGTGGATGAGCAGTTCTTC
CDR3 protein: CASSPTSGGVDEQFF

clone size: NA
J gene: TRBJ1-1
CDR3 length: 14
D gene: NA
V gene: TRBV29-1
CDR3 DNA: TGCAGCGTCCGCCCTGTGAGGAGGAACACTGAAGCTTTCTTT
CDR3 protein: CSVRPVRRNTEAFF

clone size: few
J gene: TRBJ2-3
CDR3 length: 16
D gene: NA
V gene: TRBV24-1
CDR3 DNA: TGTGCCACCAGTGATTTGCGTTTTGGCGGTACAGATACGCAGTATTTT
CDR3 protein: CATSDLRFGGTDTQYF

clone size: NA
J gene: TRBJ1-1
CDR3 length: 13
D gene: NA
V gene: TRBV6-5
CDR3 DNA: TGTGCCAGCAAGGGACAACCGAACACTGAAGCTTTCTTT
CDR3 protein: CASKGQPNTEAFF

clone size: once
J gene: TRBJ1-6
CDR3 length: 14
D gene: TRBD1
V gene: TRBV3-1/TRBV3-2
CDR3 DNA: TGTGCCAGCAGCCACGGGACAGAGAATTCACCCCTCCACTTT
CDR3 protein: CASSHGTENSPLHF

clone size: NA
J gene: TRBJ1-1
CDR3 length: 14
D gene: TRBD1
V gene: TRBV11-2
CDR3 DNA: TGTGCCACCGGACAGGGAAGCGCGGAGACTGAAGCTTTCTTT
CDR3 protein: CATGQGSAETEAFF

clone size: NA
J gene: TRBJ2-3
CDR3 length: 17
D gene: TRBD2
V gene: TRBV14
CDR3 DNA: TGTGCCAGCAGCCGAGGCGGGCTAGCGGGGGGGAGAGATACGCAGTATTTT
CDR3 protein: CASSRGGLAGGRDTQYF

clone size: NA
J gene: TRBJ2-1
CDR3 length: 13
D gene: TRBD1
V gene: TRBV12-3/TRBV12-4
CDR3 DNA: TGTGCCAGCAGTCCCATTTCTGAAGACAGGGAGTTCTTC
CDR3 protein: CASSPISEDREFF

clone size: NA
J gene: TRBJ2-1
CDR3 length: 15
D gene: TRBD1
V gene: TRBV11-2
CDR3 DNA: TGTGCCAGCAGCTTAGATATACAGGGGGCGTATGAGCAGTTCTTC
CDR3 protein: CASSLDIQGAYEQFF

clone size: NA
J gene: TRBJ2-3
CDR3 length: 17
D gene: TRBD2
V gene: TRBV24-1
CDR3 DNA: TGTGCCACCAGTGATGGCCCTGAGCGGGGTGGTACAGATACGCAGTATTTT
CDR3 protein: CATSDGPERGGTDTQYF

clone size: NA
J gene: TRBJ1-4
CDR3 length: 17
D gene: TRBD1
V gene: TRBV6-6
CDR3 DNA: TGTGCCAGCAGCCGACAGGGGAGTAGTGCAACTAATGAAAAACTGTTTTTT
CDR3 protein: CASSRQGSSATNEKLFF

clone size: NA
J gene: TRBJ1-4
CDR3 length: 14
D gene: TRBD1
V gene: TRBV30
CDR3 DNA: TGTGCCTGGAGTTCCACAGGGGTGGGTGAAAAACTGTTTTTT
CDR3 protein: CAWSSTGVGEKLFF

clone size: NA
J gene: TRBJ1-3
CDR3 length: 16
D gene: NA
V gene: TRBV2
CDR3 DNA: TGTGCCAGCAGTCCTTCAGACAAAGCCTCTGGAAACACCATATATTTT
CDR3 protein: CASSPSDKASGNTIYF

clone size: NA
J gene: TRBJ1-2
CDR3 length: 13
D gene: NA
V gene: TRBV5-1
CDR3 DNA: TGCGCCAGCAGATGGGACAATGGCTATGGCTACACCTTC
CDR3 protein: CASRWDNGYGYTF

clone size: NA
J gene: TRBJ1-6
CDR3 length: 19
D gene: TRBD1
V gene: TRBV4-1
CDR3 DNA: TGCGCCAGCAGCCAAGACCAGGGACAGGGCCACTCCTATAATTCACCCCTCCACTTT
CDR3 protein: CASSQDQGQGHSYNSPLHF